Below, 10 T cell receptor beta chains from the same sample are listed, as sequenced in a study of immune heterogeneity within non-small cell lung tumors. Bulk tumor genomic DNA, about 600 ng per sample, was used as template. Biopsies, several per primary tumor and spaced far apart, were collected during surgery. The cohort was untreated, with newly diagnosed non-small cell lung cancer undergoing curative surgery. Amplification of TCR beta CDR3 was performed by multiplex PCR with 32 V and 13 J primers. TCRdb reanalysed the multiplex PCR reads using MiXCR and keeps one entry per CDR3 protein. The sample records 20,000 to 25,000 distinct CDR3 sequences, roughly 30% being singletons. The sequenced material came from lung tumor tissue. All receptors come from a man aged 35 to 55 with non-small cell lung cancer.

The table lists this clonotype with a few counts. This rearrangement joins TRBV29-1 to TRBJ2-1; D possibly uses TRBD1 or TRBD2 (5 bases each). Trimming removed 3 bases at V and 9 bases at J, with 15 bases between. Germline lookup yields CDR1 SQVTM and CDR2 ANQGSEA. The CDR3 extends over 13 amino acids. CDR3 amino acids: CSVETKGLGEQFF. The CDR3 nucleotides are TGCAGCGTTGAGACTAAGGGGTTAGGTGAGCAGTTCTTC.

A note on this clonotype: One base away lies a much larger clone, so this may be a sequencing read error. V is TRBV11-1 and J is TRBJ2-1; 16 nucleotides match TRBD2. CDR1 SGHAT and CDR2 FQDESV come from the germline V gene (reference sequence). The CDR3 is 17 amino acids. CDR3 in DNA: TGTGCCAGCAGCTCGGGACTAGCGGGAGGGCAGGGCAATGATCAGTTCTTC. Translating gives CASSSGLAGGQGNDQFF.

The chain couples TRBV19 to TRBJ2-4; D remains ambiguous. Trimming shortened V by 2 bases and J by 0 bases, and 5 bases separated the two germline ends. This CDR3 is built from 14 residues. CDR1 LNHDA and CDR2 SQIVND come from the germline V gene (reference sequence). The CDR3 spells CASSIQLAKNIQYF. The CDR3 DNA reads as TGTGCCAGTAGTATACAGCTAGCCAAAAACATTCAGTACTTC.

In regard to this clonotype: The germline gene is not matched at one end of the junction; a read error may be the cause. This chain links TRBV27 with TRBJ1-1; D is unresolved. Germline V gives CDR1 MNHEY, CDR2 SMNVEV (reference sequence). The CDR3 runs 14 residues. The CDR3 region is CAISLSEENTEAFF. The CDR3 region has the DNA TGTGCCATCAGTTTATCAGAGGAAAACACTGAAGCTTTCTTT.

This clonotype was seen at least ten times. The chain has TRBV12-3 or TRBV12-4 and TRBJ1-2; 9 bases agree with TRBD1. The CDR3 totals 14 residues. V was clipped by 4 bases and J by 7 bases; unmatched bases: 7. CDR3 amino acids: CASSSRTGVGGYTF. The CDR3 coding sequence is TGTGCCAGCAGTTCCCGGACAGGGGTGGGTGGCTACACCTTC.

This clonotype has more than one count but fewer than ten. This chain's CDR3 is CASSEWRQGGETQYF. In nucleotides, the CDR3 is TGTGCCAGCAGTGAATGGAGACAGGGTGGGGAGACCCAGTACTTC. The rearrangement joins TRBV2 to TRBJ2-5; 7 positions agree with TRBD1. The CDR3 totals 15 residues. CDR1 is SNHLY and CDR2 is FYNNEI in the germline V gene. The J segment lost 5 bases and the V segment lost 2 bases, leaving 8 bases of the junction unmatched.

The chain links TRBV10-3 to TRBJ1-5; no reliable D call. Per germline, CDR1 ENHRY and CDR2 SYGVKD. The V end was cut by 2 bases, the J end by 3 bases, with 14 bases between. The CDR3 runs to 16 residues. The CDR3 DNA reads TGTGCCATCAGTGAGCATCACAGTCAATTCAATCAGCCCCAGCATTTT. Encoded protein: CAISEHHSQFNQPQHF.

Points on this clonotype: This could be a read error, since a much larger clone is one nucleotide away. The V call is TRBV6-2 or TRBV6-3, the J call TRBJ1-5; D call uncertain. The CDR3 contains 13 residues. V was cut by 1 base and J by 4 bases, with 5 bases left in between. In germline, CDR1 is MNHEY, CDR2 SVGEGT. The CDR3 spells CASSYCGNQPQHF. The CDR3 nucleotides are TGTGCCAGCAGTTACTGCGGAAATCAGCCCCAGCATTTT.

This clonotype was picked up many times. This chain links TRBV27 with TRBJ2-1; 12 nucleotides agree with TRBD1. Germline CDR1 MNHEY, CDR2 SMNVEV (reference sequence). Trimming removed 2 bases from V and 7 bases from J; junction bases left unmatched: 6. The CDR3 is 16 amino acids. Here the CDR3 DNA reads TGTGCCAGCAGTTTAAGGGGACAGGGGGCGGTGAATGAGCAGTTCTTC. Its translation: CASSLRGQGAVNEQFF.

This clonotype was picked up a small number of times. This sequence joins TRBV5-4 and TRBJ2-2; D remains ambiguous. Per the germline V gene, CDR1 is SGHNT and CDR2 is YYREEE (reference sequence). The CDR3 is 14 residues long. Trimming removed 0 bases from V and 6 bases from J, with 9 bases in between. The CDR3 coding sequence is TGTGCCAGCAGCTTGGCCGGGTCCTCCGGGGAGCTGTTTTTT. Translated, it gives CASSLAGSSGELFF.